Listed here are 3 T cell receptor beta chains from one sample, sequenced in a study of T cells in Graves' hyperthyroidism and ophthalmopathy (dated by TCRdb to between 2018 and 2021). Receptor libraries were prepared by multiplex PCR. The instrument given in TCRdb is Illumina HiSeq 2000. The TCR beta CDR3 regions were amplified from the RNA transcripts. The first round of RT-PCR for the TCR CDR3 was performed with the HTBI primer set and the Qiagen OneStep RT-PCR kit. The public reads were reprocessed in TCRdb via fastp at Q25 and MiXCR, keeping in-frame beta chains. Each CDR3 protein appears once, grouped with its most common genes and DNA. The sample records about 420,000 distinct CDR3 sequences, around 16% of which are singletons. The ten biggest clones cover about 7.7% of the sample. The sample taken for sequencing was blood. These receptors originate from a young woman with Graves' hyperthyroidism.

The table lists this clonotype with a few counts. The chain joins TRBV5-1 to TRBJ1-3; 8 bases fit TRBD1. The CDR3 has 15 amino acids. Trimming cost V 2 bases and J 3 bases; bases outside gene matches: 4. The germline gives CDR1 SGHRS, CDR2 YFSETQ. CDR3 region: CASSFSGTGGNTIYF. As DNA, the CDR3 is TGCGCCAGCAGCTTCTCGGGGACAGGTGGAAACACCATATATTTT.

The V call is TRBV18, the J call TRBJ2-3; 12 nucleotides agree with TRBD2. V trimming: 6 bases; J trimming: 7 bases; junction bases outside the gene matches: 20. Per the germline V gene, CDR1 is KGHSH and CDR2 is LQKENI. CDR3 length: 19 amino acids. CDR3 DNA sequence: TGTGCCAGCTCCCCCCCGTTGGCTAGCGGGGGGGCCGGGTCTTATACGCAGTATTTT. Protein: CASSPPLASGGAGSYTQYF. Full variable domain (remainder filled in from reference TRBV18 and TRBJ2-3): NAGVMQNPRHLVRRRGQEARLRCSPMKGHSHVYWYRQLPEEGLKFMVYLQKENIIDESGMPKERFSAEFPKEGPSILRIQQVVRGDSAAYFCASSPPLASGGAGSYTQYFGPGTRLTVL.

This clonotype was observed a few times. The CDR3 sequence: CASSPNKGSLNYEQYF. The CDR3, as DNA: TGCGCCAGCAGCCCCAATAAGGGTTCTCTTAACTACGAGCAGTACTTC. The genes are TRBV5-1 and TRBJ2-7; D is unclear. V was shortened by 4 bases and J by 3 bases, with 20 bases between the two germline ends. The V gene's germline CDR1 is SGHRS and CDR2 YFSETQ. This CDR3 has 16 amino acids.